This T cell receptor (beta chain) was identified in a study of blood T cell repertoires in COVID-19. In the study overall: The samples span acute and convalescent COVID-19 from the United States, Italy and Spain. The cDNA or gDNA used as material had been derived from T cells, B-cell-depleted T cells, or PBMCs.

Authors' processing steps: Estimation of nucleated cell counts relied on the amplification of reference gene primers. The table came from immunoSEQ multiplex PCR; TCRdb's copy has only in-frame clones and leaves some out. V and J calls and clone size follow that table, whereas D and trimming were derived from the DNA. Among tens of thousands of clones listed, 82% were seen once. This CDR3 is built from 13 residues. The V end lost 5 bases, the J end lost 8 bases, and 15 bases lay between the germline ends. CDR1 SGHTA and CDR2 FQGTGA come from the germline V gene. The sequenced sample consisted of peripheral blood. This chain joins TRBV7-3 and TRBJ1-1, with TRBD1 as a possible D gene (6 bases). The sequence derives from a human donor in a cohort sampled during active COVID-19. In nucleotides, the CDR3 is TGTGCCAGCAGCGAAGGGACACCTAGGGAAGCTTTCTTT. Translated: CASSEGTPREAFF. Supplemented by reference TRBV7-3 and TRBJ1-1, the full variable domain reads GAGVSQTPSNKVTEKGKYVELRCDPISGHTALYWYRQSLGQGPEFLIYFQGTGAADDSGLPNDRFFAVRPEGSVSTLKIQRTERGDSAVYLCASSEGTPREAFFGQGTRLTVV.